These T cell receptor beta chains were read from a single sample in a study of blood T cell repertoires in COVID-19. Only in-frame clones appear in the TCRdb table, and some are missing; sequencing was by immunoSEQ multiplex PCR. The repertoire holds fewer than 150,000 clones, about 80% seen once, with less than 7.5% in the top ten. The sequencing sample was made of peripheral blood. The receptor set was obtained from a man aged 70 or older with acute or convalescent COVID-19. The CDR3 runs from the conserved cysteine through the conserved F or W. The D gene is left open where the match is weak. The size entry is marked missing in some rows and otherwise reads once, few, many or a size class.

abundance: NA
v_gene: TRBV21-1
d_gene: NA
j_gene: TRBJ2-7
CDR3aa: CASSKRRAGGVDEQYF
CDR3nt: TGTGCCAGCAGCAAACGGAGGGCAGGTGGGGTCGACGAGCAGTACTTC

abundance: NA
v_gene: TRBV9
d_gene: NA
j_gene: TRBJ2-5
CDR3aa: CASSEQGNWGTQYF
CDR3nt: TGTGCCAGCAGCGAGCAGGGCAATTGGGGTACCCAGTACTTC

abundance: NA
v_gene: TRBV5-5
d_gene: TRBD2
j_gene: TRBJ2-7
CDR3aa: CASSLAPTSGGSYEQYF
CDR3nt: TGTGCCAGCAGCTTGGCCCCTACTAGCGGGGGATCCTACGAGCAGTACTTC

abundance: NA
v_gene: TRBV7-6
d_gene: NA
j_gene: TRBJ2-2
CDR3aa: CASTAGEYVNTGELFF
CDR3nt: TGTGCCAGCACTGCAGGGGAGTATGTAAACACCGGGGAGCTGTTTTTT

abundance: NA
v_gene: TRBV30
d_gene: TRBD2
j_gene: TRBJ2-5
CDR3aa: CAWSFWTSGIQETQYF
CDR3nt: TGTGCCTGGAGTTTTTGGACTAGCGGGATCCAAGAGACCCAGTACTTC

abundance: NA
v_gene: TRBV7-2
d_gene: TRBD1
j_gene: TRBJ2-3
CDR3aa: CASSLRIPGQGGDTQYF
CDR3nt: TGTGCCAGCAGCTTAAGAATTCCGGGACAGGGGGGAGATACGCAGTATTTT

abundance: NA
v_gene: TRBV19
d_gene: NA
j_gene: TRBJ1-2
CDR3aa: CASSPGLHYGYTF
CDR3nt: TGTGCCAGTAGTCCGGGACTCCACTATGGCTACACCTTC

abundance: few
v_gene: TRBV30
d_gene: NA
j_gene: TRBJ1-6
CDR3aa: CAWSPPQVTSPLHF
CDR3nt: TGTGCCTGGAGTCCCCCGCAGGTGACTTCACCCCTCCACTTT

abundance: NA
v_gene: TRBV28
d_gene: NA
j_gene: TRBJ1-5
CDR3aa: CASSPTREGLFNQPQHF
CDR3nt: TGTGCCAGCAGTCCCACCCGAGAGGGTTTGTTCAATCAGCCCCAGCATTTT

abundance: NA
v_gene: TRBV30
d_gene: NA
j_gene: TRBJ2-1
CDR3aa: CAWSVEDEQFF
CDR3nt: TGTGCCTGGAGTGTGGAGGATGAGCAGTTCTTC

abundance: NA
v_gene: TRBV9
d_gene: NA
j_gene: TRBJ1-1
CDR3aa: CASSPLSPTGMNTEAFF
CDR3nt: TGTGCCAGCAGCCCCCTGAGTCCGACAGGAATGAACACTGAAGCTTTCTTT

abundance: NA
v_gene: TRBV9
d_gene: TRBD1
j_gene: TRBJ1-2
CDR3aa: CASSVSFPGGDGYTF
CDR3nt: TGTGCCAGCAGCGTAAGCTTCCCAGGGGGCGATGGCTACACCTTC

abundance: few
v_gene: TRBV4-2
d_gene: NA
j_gene: TRBJ2-3
CDR3aa: CASSQGDTDTQYF
CDR3nt: TGTGCCAGCAGCCAGGGAGACACAGATACGCAGTATTTT

abundance: NA
v_gene: TRBV2
d_gene: NA
j_gene: TRBJ2-2
CDR3aa: CAILPGRTNTGELFF
CDR3nt: TGTGCCATCCTTCCGGGGAGGACGAACACCGGGGAGCTGTTTTTT

abundance: NA
v_gene: TRBV7-3
d_gene: NA
j_gene: TRBJ1-1
CDR3aa: CASSRDTTAEAFF
CDR3nt: TGTGCCAGCAGCCGGGACACGACCGCTGAAGCTTTCTTT

abundance: NA
v_gene: TRBV18
d_gene: TRBD1
j_gene: TRBJ2-7
CDR3aa: CASSPPRGRVEQYF
CDR3nt: TGTGCCAGCTCACCACCCAGGGGGCGAGTCGAGCAGTACTTC

abundance: NA
v_gene: TRBV9
d_gene: NA
j_gene: TRBJ2-7
CDR3aa: CASSVQGVGEQYF
CDR3nt: TGTGCCAGCAGCGTCCAAGGAGTCGGCGAGCAGTACTTC

abundance: NA
v_gene: TRBV2
d_gene: NA
j_gene: TRBJ2-2
CDR3aa: CASSRDFNTGELFF
CDR3nt: TGTGCCAGCAGTCGGGACTTTAACACCGGGGAGCTGTTTTTT

abundance: NA
v_gene: TRBV4-2
d_gene: TRBD2
j_gene: TRBJ2-1
CDR3aa: CASSQDRTSGGADEQFF
CDR3nt: TGTGCCAGCAGCCAAGACCGGACTAGCGGGGGGGCGGATGAGCAGTTCTTC

abundance: NA
v_gene: TRBV19
d_gene: NA
j_gene: TRBJ1-1
CDR3aa: CASSIVTGYTEAFF
CDR3nt: TGTGCCAGTAGTATAGTCACAGGGTACACTGAAGCTTTCTTT

abundance: once
v_gene: TRBV19
d_gene: TRBD2
j_gene: TRBJ2-2
CDR3aa: CASSPIAGAGELFF
CDR3nt: TGTGCCAGTAGCCCAATAGCGGGAGCCGGGGAGCTGTTTTTT

abundance: once
v_gene: TRBV5-4
d_gene: TRBD1
j_gene: TRBJ2-7
CDR3aa: CASRGQGEVPQQYF
CDR3nt: TGTGCCAGCAGAGGACAGGGGGAGGTCCCGCAGCAGTACTTC

abundance: NA
v_gene: TRBV7-9
d_gene: NA
j_gene: TRBJ1-1
CDR3aa: CASSLGVPVKAFF
CDR3nt: TGTGCCAGCAGCTTGGGAGTACCCGTGAAAGCTTTCTTT

abundance: NA
v_gene: TRBV15
d_gene: NA
j_gene: TRBJ1-5
CDR3aa: CATSREGARPQPQHF
CDR3nt: TGTGCCACCAGCAGAGAGGGAGCCAGGCCTCAGCCCCAGCATTTT

abundance: NA
v_gene: TRBV15
d_gene: TRBD1
j_gene: TRBJ2-7
CDR3aa: CATSREGPGQAFYEQYF
CDR3nt: TGTGCCACCAGCAGAGAGGGGCCGGGACAGGCCTTCTACGAGCAGTACTTC

abundance: few
v_gene: TRBV27
d_gene: TRBD1
j_gene: TRBJ1-3
CDR3aa: CASSSLGTGGNTIYF
CDR3nt: TGTGCCAGCAGTTCCCTCGGGACAGGAGGAAACACCATATATTTT

abundance: NA
v_gene: TRBV5-1
d_gene: TRBD2
j_gene: TRBJ2-7
CDR3aa: CASSLEAGVSEQYF
CDR3nt: TGCGCCAGCAGCTTGGAAGCGGGAGTCAGCGAGCAGTACTTC

abundance: once
v_gene: TRBV28
d_gene: TRBD2
j_gene: TRBJ2-1
CDR3aa: CASSRSGRPYNEQFF
CDR3nt: TGTGCCAGCAGTAGGAGCGGGAGGCCCTACAATGAGCAGTTCTTC

abundance: NA
v_gene: TRBV30
d_gene: TRBD1
j_gene: TRBJ1-3
CDR3aa: CAWSSGTGGNTIYF
CDR3nt: TGTGCCTGGAGCTCCGGGACAGGGGGAAACACCATATATTTT

abundance: NA
v_gene: TRBV6-6
d_gene: TRBD1
j_gene: TRBJ1-2
CDR3aa: CASSPGGRDGYTF
CDR3nt: TGTGCCAGCAGCCCAGGGGGTCGAGATGGCTACACCTTC

abundance: NA
v_gene: TRBV18
d_gene: TRBD2
j_gene: TRBJ2-1
CDR3aa: CASSPASGGAGHEQFF
CDR3nt: TGTGCCAGCTCACCTGCTAGCGGGGGGGCCGGACATGAGCAGTTCTTC